Each of the 32 T cell receptor beta chains below was sequenced from the same sample in a study of T cells after yellow fever vaccination (dated by TCRdb to about 2019). Per the publication, the treatment or condition label means: live attenuated yellow fever vaccine strain. Receptor libraries were prepared by 5' RACE. TCRdb names Illumina HiSeq 2500 as the instrument used. TCRdb handled the public reads itself, with Q25 trimming in fastp and clone calling in MiXCR, and kept productive beta chains. Rows are unified per CDR3 protein, each entry keeping the most common DNA and genes. Within this sample are hundreds of thousands of distinct CDR3 sequences, with approximately 13% of them counted one time only. Around 14% of the sample is in the top ten clones. This specimen was PBMCs, taken on the day of the yellow fever booster vaccination. The receptors stem from a man under 40 who received the YFV17D yellow fever vaccine.

This clonotype was seen a handful of times. This chain joins TRBV18 and TRBJ2-7; 12 positions match TRBD2. The junction had 4 bases not matched to a gene; V was cut back by 1 base and J by 3 bases. This CDR3 region has 16 residues. Germline-derived CDR1 and CDR2 are KGHSH and LQKENI. The CDR3 region is CASSPLQTSGSYEQYF. The DNA for the CDR3 is TGTGCCAGCTCACCACTACAGACTAGCGGGAGCTACGAGCAGTACTTC.

The V gene is TRBV7-9, the J gene TRBJ2-7; 10 bases map to TRBD2. The CDR3 is 16 amino acids. Losses at the gene ends were 5 bases for V and 2 bases for J; bases not matched to a gene: 9. Per the germline V gene, CDR1 is SEHNR and CDR2 is FQNEAQ (reference sequence). The CDR3 region is CASSPSGGQATYEQYF. The DNA for the CDR3 is TGTGCCAGCAGCCCTAGCGGGGGACAGGCAACCTACGAGCAGTACTTC.

The chain is built from TRBV7-3 and TRBJ2-7, with unresolved D. The germline V and J ends were trimmed by 0 bases and 3 bases, with 6 bases remaining between them. Germline V gene data show CDR1 as SGHTA and CDR2 as FQGTGA. This CDR3 region has 13 residues. The CDR3 coding sequence is TGTGCCAGCAGCTTAACGTTGAACTACGAGCAGTACTTC. Translating it yields CASSLTLNYEQYF.

The chain's CDR3 is CASSLIGLASDTQYF. The CDR3 DNA reads as TGTGCCAGCAGCTTGATAGGACTAGCGTCAGATACGCAGTATTTT. The chain is built from TRBV5-5 and TRBJ2-3; 9 bases are a match to TRBD2. Germline values: CDR1 SGHKS, CDR2 YYEKEE (reference sequence). The CDR3 runs 15 residues. V was clipped by 1 base and J by 4 bases; unmatched bases: 4.

This clonotype was seen repeatedly, ten times or more. The chain employs TRBV7-2 and TRBJ2-1, with D uncertain. CDR1 is SGHTA and CDR2 is FQGNSA in the germline V gene. The CDR3 sequence is 13 residues long. The V and J ends lost 5 bases and 10 bases respectively, with 15 bases between them. The CDR3 bases are TGTGCCAGCAGCGATTTAGGTCGGCGGGAGCAGTTCTTC. Translated: CASSDLGRREQFF. The whole variable domain, remainder taken from reference TRBV7-2 and TRBJ2-1, is GAGVSQSPSNKVTEKGKDVELRCDPISGHTALYWYRQSLGQGLEFLIYFQGNSAPDKSGLPSDRFSAERTGGSVSTLTIQRTQQEDSAVYLCASSDLGRREQFFGPGTRLTVL.

This rearrangement joins TRBV28 to TRBJ2-5; TRBD1 is a possible D gene (8 bases). V gave up 7 bases and J gave up 5 bases, with 17 bases separating them. From germline, CDR1 is MDHEN and CDR2 SYDVKM. This CDR3 is 14 amino acids long. The CDR3 region is CASTSTGGGETQYF. Written as DNA, the CDR3 is TGTGCCAGCACCTCCACAGGGGGAGGGGAGACCCAGTACTTC. The complete variable domain, with remaining parts taken from reference TRBV28 and TRBJ2-5, reads DVKVTQSSRYLVKRTGEKVFLECVQDMDHENMFWYRQDPGLGLRLIYFSYDVKMKEKGDIPEGYSVSREKKERFSLILESASTNQTSMYLCASTSTGGGETQYFGPGTRLLVL.

This chain links TRBV30 with TRBJ1-2; a weak D match, TRBD1 (6 bases). Germline CDR1 and CDR2: GTSNPN and SVGIG (reference sequence). This CDR3 is built from 13 residues. Trimming removed 4 bases from V and 3 bases from J, with 12 bases in between. The CDR3 reads CAWNTGSDYGYTF. The CDR3 DNA reads TGTGCCTGGAATACAGGGTCGGACTATGGCTACACCTTC.

The chain uses TRBV5-1 and TRBJ2-6; D is ambiguous. The CDR3 contains 13 residues. V lost 0 bases to trimming and J lost 8 bases, with 6 bases between them. The germline V gene encodes CDR1 SGHRS and CDR2 YFSETQ. CDR3 sequence reads: CASSLDGTNVLTF. For the CDR3, the DNA is TGCGCCAGCAGCTTGGACGGCACCAACGTCCTGACTTTC.

This clonotype occurred a few times. This chain connects TRBV29-1 to TRBJ2-1, with 9 positions matching TRBD1. CDR3 length: 14 amino acids. Germline assignment: CDR1 SQVTM and CDR2 ANQGSEA. Trimming removed 7 bases from V and 8 bases from J; junction bases left unmatched: 12. The CDR3 region is CSDPRDRVDDEQFF. CDR3 coding DNA: TGCAGCGATCCCCGGGACAGGGTGGACGATGAGCAGTTCTTC.

This chain connects TRBV6-1 to TRBJ2-2; 7 nucleotides match TRBD1. Germline V lookup: CDR1 MNHNS, CDR2 SASEGT. V was clipped by 7 bases and J by 7 bases; unmatched bases: 6. This CDR3 has 13 amino acids. The CDR3 sequence: CASKKGALGELFF. The CDR3 nucleotides read TGTGCCAGCAAGAAGGGGGCTCTCGGGGAGCTGTTTTTT.

This clonotype was found a few times. CDR3 in amino acids: CASSPRVRGEQFF. CDR3 nucleotides: TGTGCCAGCAGCCCCCGAGTGAGAGGTGAGCAGTTCTTC. The chain links TRBV7-2 to TRBJ2-1, with unresolved D. Germline V gene data show CDR1 as SGHTA and CDR2 as FQGNSA. The CDR3 is 13 residues long. Deletions cut 5 bases from V and 9 bases from J, with 14 bases between.

This clonotype was detected a few times. The chain joins TRBV9 to TRBJ2-3; D is tentatively TRBD1 or TRBD2 (6 bases each). The germline V and J ends were trimmed by 1 base and 3 bases, with 9 bases remaining between them. This CDR3 has 14 residues. Germline CDR1 SGDLS, CDR2 YYNGEE. The CDR3 sequence is CASSVRGETDTQYF. The DNA for the CDR3 is TGTGCCAGCAGCGTAAGGGGGGAGACAGATACGCAGTATTTT.

V gene TRBV14 combines with J gene TRBJ1-1; D call uncertain. V lost 2 bases to trimming and J lost 0 bases, with 7 bases between them. Germline values: CDR1 SGHDN, CDR2 FVKESK. The CDR3 is 14 residues long. The CDR3 protein is CASSQLQLNTEAFF. The DNA of the CDR3 is TGTGCCAGCAGCCAACTACAGCTGAACACTGAAGCTTTCTTT.

The sample holds a few counts of this clonotype. The chain uses TRBV10-3 and TRBJ2-1; 11 bases fit TRBD2. With V trimmed by 9 bases and J by 7 bases, 8 bases remained unmatched. The CDR3 length is 14 residues. The germline V gene has CDR1 ENHRY and CDR2 SYGVKD. DNA of the CDR3: TGTGCCATGTCTACTAGCGGGAGTTTGAATGAGCAGTTCTTC. Encoded protein: CAMSTSGSLNEQFF.

The chain is built from TRBV12-3 or TRBV12-4 and TRBJ2-5, with D possibly TRBD1 on 6 matching bases. Between the trimmed V and J ends, which lost 5 bases and 5 bases, there was a span of 15 bases. The CDR3 is made up of 14 amino acids. The CDR3 loop is CASSRRDMGETQYF. The CDR3 DNA reads as TGTGCCAGCAGTCGCCGGGACATGGGGGAGACCCAGTACTTC.

The chain carries TRBV11-2 and TRBJ2-1, with 7 bases matching TRBD2. The ends lost 3 bases at V and 7 bases at J; junction bases unmatched: 15. CDR1 SGHAT and CDR2 FQNNGV come from the germline V gene. The CDR3 covers 17 residues. The chain's CDR3 is CASSLWGGKSLVNEQFF. As DNA, the CDR3 is TGTGCCAGCAGCTTGTGGGGGGGGAAAAGCCTGGTGAATGAGCAGTTCTTC.

The genes are TRBV11-1 and TRBJ2-2; 10 nucleotides align to TRBD2. The junction had 13 bases not matched to a gene; V was cut back by 4 bases and J by 2 bases. The CDR3 sequence is 19 residues long. From germline, CDR1 is SGHAT and CDR2 FQDESV (reference sequence). Here the CDR3 reads CASSSLTSGLANNTGELFF. CDR3 nucleotide sequence: TGTGCCAGCAGCTCCTTGACCTCGGGACTAGCGAACAACACCGGGGAGCTGTTTTTT.

This sequence joins TRBV7-2 and TRBJ2-1, with TRBD1 identical over 9 bases. With V trimmed by 10 bases and J by 9 bases, 13 bases remained unmatched. The CDR3 runs 14 residues. Germline V gene lookup returns CDR1 SGHTA and CDR2 FQGNSA. Here the CDR3 DNA reads TGTGCCACCACCCGGCTGGACAGGGGTGGTGAGCAGTTCTTC. This codes for CATTRLDRGGEQFF.

This clonotype was observed many times. The chain is built from TRBV6-1 and TRBJ2-1, with 9 bases lining up with TRBD1. J was trimmed by 3 bases and V by 4 bases; bases with no gene match: 1. The CDR3 extends over 14 amino acids. Germline lookup yields CDR1 MNHNS and CDR2 SASEGT. As DNA, the CDR3 is TGTGCCAGCAGTGGGACAGGGGACTACAATGAGCAGTTCTTC. Its protein product is CASSGTGDYNEQFF.

V usage is TRBV20-1 and J usage is TRBJ2-4, with TRBD2 as a possible D gene (6 bases). Trimming left V 5 bases short and J 5 bases short, with 22 bases between. Germline lookup yields CDR1 DFQATT and CDR2 SNEGSKA (reference sequence). The length of the CDR3 is 16 residues. The CDR3 nucleotides read TGCAGTGCTGGGAGCGGTAGCGGAGCGCCCCAAAACATTCAGTACTTC. Translated: CSAGSGSGAPQNIQYF.

There are a few counts of this clonotype. This CDR3 is CSVRDVYQETQYF. In DNA form, the CDR3 reads TGCAGCGTTCGGGATGTTTACCAAGAGACCCAGTACTTC. The chain links TRBV29-1 to TRBJ2-5; D might be TRBD2 (5 bases). This CDR3 contains 13 residues. The V and J ends lost 5 bases and 0 bases respectively, with 10 bases between them. Germline CDR1 and CDR2: SQVTM and ANQGSEA. The full variable domain, rest sourced from reference TRBV29-1 and TRBJ2-5, is SAVISQKPSRDICQRGTSLTIQCQVDSQVTMMFWYRQQPGQSLTLIATANQGSEATYESGFVIDKFPISRPNLTFSTLTVSNMSPEDSSIYLCSVRDVYQETQYFGPGTRLLVL.

This chain connects TRBV5-8 to TRBJ1-5; D perhaps matches TRBD1 (5 bases). This CDR3 is built from 15 residues. V gave up 1 base and J gave up 6 bases, with 14 bases separating them. Germline V gives CDR1 SGHTS, CDR2 YDEGEE. The CDR3 spells CASSLISGSTQPQHF. CDR3 sequence (DNA): TGTGCCAGCAGCTTGATATCAGGGAGTACTCAGCCCCAGCATTTT. The full variable domain, completed using reference TRBV5-8 and TRBJ1-5, is EAGVTQSPTHLIKTRGQQATLRCSPISGHTSVYWYQQALGLGLQFLLWYDEGEERNRGNFPPRFSGRQFPNYSSELNVNALELEDSALYLCASSLISGSTQPQHFGDGTRLSIL.

In this sample, this clonotype turned up a few times. The chain recombines TRBV4-3 with TRBJ2-3; TRBD2 matches at 8 bases. The length of the CDR3 is 14 residues. CDR1 and CDR2 from the germline V gene are LGHNA and YSLEER. V trimming: 4 bases; J trimming: 5 bases; junction bases outside the gene matches: 5. The CDR3 spells CASSPGSGVDTQYF. CDR3 nucleotide sequence: TGCGCCAGCAGCCCGGGTAGCGGGGTAGATACGCAGTATTTT.

The chain has TRBV19 and TRBJ2-4; TRBD2 agrees at 10 bases. Trimming cost V 7 bases and J 4 bases; bases outside gene matches: 4. CDR3 length: 14 residues. The germline V gene encodes CDR1 LNHDA and CDR2 SQIVND (reference sequence). The CDR3 loop reads CASKGTSEKNIQYF. The CDR3 coding sequence is TGTGCCAGTAAAGGGACTAGCGAGAAAAACATTCAGTACTTC.

The rearrangement joins TRBV20-1 to TRBJ2-1, with D perhaps TRBD1 or TRBD2 (5 bases each). In germline, CDR1 is DFQATT, CDR2 SNEGSKA (reference sequence). Trimming shortened V by 5 bases and J by 6 bases, and 20 bases separated the two germline ends. CDR3 size: 15 residues. The CDR3 is CSALNPRGNINEQFF. The CDR3 bases are TGCAGTGCTCTTAACCCGAGGGGTAATATCAATGAGCAGTTCTTC.

The chain is built from TRBV18 and TRBJ2-3, with D possibly TRBD1 on 6 matching bases. Trimming removed 3 bases from V and 10 bases from J, with 14 bases in between. CDR1 KGHSH and CDR2 LQKENI come from the germline V gene. The CDR3 runs 13 residues. The CDR3 DNA reads as TGTGCCAGCTCACCGAACAGGGATCGAGCGCAGTATTTT. It is translated as CASSPNRDRAQYF.

This clonotype has more than one count but fewer than ten. The rearrangement links TRBV18 to TRBJ2-1, with D perhaps TRBD1 (6 bases). CDR3 size: 13 residues. The V and J ends lost 6 bases and 11 bases respectively, with 17 bases between them. CDR1 and CDR2 from the germline V gene are KGHSH and LQKENI. The CDR3 loop reads CASSEDSHPKQFF. CDR3 nucleotide sequence: TGTGCCAGCTCCGAGGACAGCCACCCGAAGCAGTTCTTC.

This clonotype was counted only a few times. V gene TRBV5-1 combines with J gene TRBJ2-7; no clear D. Germline V lookup: CDR1 SGHRS, CDR2 YFSETQ. The CDR3 spans 12 residues. V was clipped by 1 base and J by 5 bases, with 7 bases between them. CDR3: CASSLMGHEQYF. In DNA form, the CDR3 reads TGCGCCAGCAGCTTGATGGGCCACGAGCAGTACTTC.

The chain employs TRBV6-5 and TRBJ2-7, with D uncertain. CDR3 length equals 14 residues. Germline CDR1 and CDR2: MNHEY and SVGAGI. Trimming took off 3 bases at V and 0 bases at J, with 9 bases between the two ends. CDR3 sequence reads: CASSYRVSSYEQYF. The CDR3 bases are TGTGCCAGCAGTTATCGAGTCAGCTCCTACGAGCAGTACTTC.

This clonotype was detected ten times or more. The chain employs TRBV19 and TRBJ2-3; TRBD2 aligns across 9 bases. This CDR3 region has 13 residues. Germline CDR1 reads LNHDA; CDR2 reads SQIVND (reference sequence). V was pared by 9 bases and J by 4 bases, with 5 bases of the junction left unmatched. The CDR3 DNA is TGTGCCAGCAGGCTAGCGGGATCAGATACGCAGTATTTT. This sequence encodes CASRLAGSDTQYF.

The chain employs TRBV20-1 and TRBJ2-1; D may be TRBD1 (5 bases). V lost 1 base to trimming and J lost 2 bases, with 9 bases between them. Germline V gene lookup returns CDR1 DFQATT and CDR2 SNEGSKA (reference sequence). CDR3 length: 14 amino acids. The CDR3 DNA reads as TGCAGTGCTAGAGGGGGCCGGCCCTACAATGAGCAGTTCTTC. Encoded protein: CSARGGRPYNEQFF.

There are a few counts of this clonotype. The chain uses TRBV30 and TRBJ1-1, with a tentative D call TRBD1 (6 bases). This CDR3 comprises 16 residues. V was cut by 4 bases and J by 2 bases, with 20 bases left in between. Germline lookup yields CDR1 GTSNPN and CDR2 SVGIG (reference sequence). In DNA form, the CDR3 reads TGTGCCTGGAACGGACAGATCGAACGATTCAACACTGAAGCTTTCTTT. Its protein product is CAWNGQIERFNTEAFF.